This T cell receptor beta chain derives from a study of T cell responses to AZD1222 COVID-19 vaccine. The method was immunoSEQ multiplex PCR; TCRdb's version includes in-frame clones alone and lacks a portion of them. The sample carries over 110,000 clones, 85% to 90% recorded once. V dropped 4 bases and J dropped 4 bases, with 19 bases sitting between them. The CDR3 loop spans 16 amino acids. Germline CDR1 LGHNA, CDR2 YSLEER. Study-level points and caveats: Repertoires were obtained only post-peak T cell response. Variant regions that are unmutated are reportedly the target of nearly half of spike-specific TCRs. When two AZD1222 doses had been given, Spike-specific TCR breadth and depth rose.

A word on this clone: What it binds is unknown.

The TCR comes from an adult in good health. The rearrangement links TRBV4-3 to TRBJ1-2; D perhaps matches TRBD1 (5 bases). The specimen was peripheral blood, collected on day 0 of AZD1222 vaccination. The CDR3 nucleotides are TGCGCCAGCAGCCCTCGTGGTGTAGGGGAAGGCTATGGCTACACCTTC. Encoded protein: CASSPRGVGEGYGYTF.